This TCR beta chain was captured by sequencing in a study of sequential checkpoint blockade in melanoma. Overall study context: Both treatment sequences were followed by maintenance nivolumab.

J gave up 4 bases and V 8 bases, and 10 bases lay outside the gene matches. The V gene's germline CDR1 is MNHEY and CDR2 SMNVEV (reference sequence). CDR3 length: 14 residues. In its sample, this clone was seen a few times. Libraries were prepared by immunoSEQ multiplex PCR; TCRdb keeps only in-frame clonotypes and omits some of them. There are about 10,000 clones in the sample; approximately 82% occur only once, and about an eighth lies in the top ten. Treatment in this sample: randomized to nivolumab then ipilimumab (arm A) or the reverse (arm B). The clonotype originates from a human donor with melanoma. The V and J genes are TRBV27 and TRBJ2-7; TRBD1 agrees at 8 bases. The starting material was CD8+ T cells sorted from blood (inferred from file names), obtained from a patient given nivolumab and ipilimumab in sequence. The CDR3 here is CASVSRDRPYEQYF. The DNA of the CDR3 is TGTGCCAGCGTGTCCCGGGACAGGCCTTACGAGCAGTACTTC.